The next 17 T cell receptor beta chains were all read from a single sample in a study of T cells in Graves' hyperthyroidism and ophthalmopathy. TCR beta CDR3 regions were amplified from RNA. The primer set for the first-round RT-PCR of the TCR CDR3 was HTBI. TCRdb reprocessed the multiplex PCR reads via MiXCR and lists one record per CDR3 protein. The sample comprises about 520,000 distinct CDR3 sequences, approximately 24% of which are singletons, and about 11% rests with the top ten. Source material: blood. Receptors originate from a woman aged 30 to 39 with Graves' ophthalmopathy.

The table lists this clonotype with a few counts. V usage is TRBV28 and J usage is TRBJ1-2; the D gene is possibly TRBD1 (5 bases). Germline loops: CDR1 MDHEN, CDR2 SYDVKM. Trimming left V 3 bases short and J 6 bases short, with 11 bases between. The CDR3 runs to 13 residues. The CDR3 DNA follows: TGTGCCAGCAGTTTTACGGGGACGGATGGCTACACCTTC. Translated, it gives CASSFTGTDGYTF.

The table lists this clonotype with many counts. This chain links TRBV6-5 with TRBJ2-7; 8 bases fit TRBD1. The germline gives CDR1 MNHEY, CDR2 SVGAGI. V trimming: 7 bases; J trimming: 2 bases; junction bases outside the gene matches: 10. This CDR3 spans 15 amino acids. In nucleotides, the CDR3 is TGTGCCAGCAATACCGATCGGACAGGGCCCTACGAGCAGTACTTC. The encoded protein is CASNTDRTGPYEQYF.

The chain employs TRBV11-2 and TRBJ2-2; D gene ambiguous. This CDR3 has 14 amino acids. The germline V gene has CDR1 SGHAT and CDR2 FQNNGV. Deletions cut 2 bases from V and 5 bases from J, with 9 bases between. The CDR3 nucleotides read TGTGCCAGCAGCTTACAAGTGGATACCGGGGAGCTGTTTTTT. It translates to CASSLQVDTGELFF.

Points on this clonotype: This may stem from a read error, because a much larger clone lies one nucleotide away. V is TRBV18 and J is TRBJ1-2; D perhaps matches TRBD1 (5 bases). Trimming stripped 2 bases from V and 6 bases from J, with 10 bases between. Germline CDR1 is KGHSH and CDR2 is LQKENI. The CDR3 extends over 13 amino acids. CDR3 in DNA: TGTGCCAGCTCACCAGTCAGGGAGGATGGCTACACCTTC. It yields the protein CASSPVREDGYTF.

The chain has TRBV12-3 or TRBV12-4 and TRBJ1-1, with D unclear. Trimming stripped 0 bases from V and 5 bases from J, with 10 bases between. The CDR3 sequence is 14 residues long. Here the CDR3 reads CASSLALAETEAFF. CDR3 nucleotides: TGTGCCAGCAGTTTAGCGCTGGCGGAGACTGAAGCTTTCTTT.

This clonotype has ten or more counts. The V and J genes are TRBV11-2 and TRBJ2-4; D may be TRBD2 (5 bases). V was shortened by 5 bases and J by 2 bases, with 13 bases between the two germline ends. From germline, CDR1 is SGHAT and CDR2 FQNNGV. This CDR3 spans 15 amino acids. CDR3: CASSALEGPKNIQYF. In DNA form, the CDR3 reads TGTGCCAGCAGCGCACTCGAGGGCCCCAAAAACATTCAGTACTTC.

CDR3 loop: CASSTRQGGYGYTF. The DNA of the CDR3 is TGTGCCAGCAGTACCAGACAGGGCGGCTATGGCTACACCTTC. V gene TRBV27 combines with J gene TRBJ1-2; 7 bases agree with TRBD1. Germline assignment: CDR1 MNHEY and CDR2 SMNVEV (reference sequence). With 5 bases clipped from V and 4 bases from J, the junction kept 7 bases outside the gene matches. The CDR3 totals 14 residues.

This clonotype was counted ten times or more. The chain has TRBV20-1 and TRBJ2-7; unclear D gene. The CDR3 runs to 13 residues. V was cut by 4 bases and J by 3 bases, with 13 bases left in between. Germline CDR1 reads DFQATT; CDR2 reads SNEGSKA (reference sequence). CDR3 nucleotides: TGCAGTGCTACACCCGGGTCCCACTACGAGCAGTACTTC. It encodes CSATPGSHYEQYF.

In this sample, this clonotype turned up many times. The chain uses TRBV18 and TRBJ1-1; the D gene is possibly TRBD1 (5 bases). Germline CDR1 KGHSH, CDR2 LQKENI. The CDR3 sequence is 13 residues long. V was shortened by 8 bases and J by 1 base, with 11 bases between the two germline ends. CDR3 amino acids: CASSPQGNTEAFF. CDR3 bases: TGTGCCAGCAGTCCTCAGGGGAACACTGAAGCTTTCTTT.

This clonotype was detected a few times. The J gene is TRBJ2-7, the V gene TRBV12-5; D is unresolved. CDR1 is LGHNT and CDR2 is FRNRAP in the germline V gene. Trimming left V 2 bases short and J 6 bases short, with 5 bases between. This CDR3 region has 11 residues. The CDR3 loop is CASGLFGEQYF. In nucleotides, the CDR3 is TGTGCTAGTGGTTTGTTTGGCGAGCAGTACTTC.

This chain connects TRBV28 to TRBJ2-7; D is perhaps TRBD1 (5 bases). The germline V and J ends were trimmed by 2 bases and 2 bases, with 22 bases remaining between them. This CDR3 has 18 amino acids. Germline values: CDR1 MDHEN, CDR2 SYDVKM. The CDR3: CASSLIRPGKIRAYEQYF. The CDR3 DNA is TGTGCCAGCAGTTTAATTCGCCCAGGGAAGATTAGAGCCTACGAGCAGTACTTC.

This clonotype was seen many times. The chain is built from TRBV12-3 or TRBV12-4 and TRBJ2-7; TRBD1 agrees at 8 bases. The CDR3 is 15 residues long. Trimming took 2 bases from V and 3 from J; bases not matched to a gene: 6. In DNA, the CDR3 is TGTGCCAGCAGTTTACGGGCAGGGGGCATCTACGAGCAGTACTTC. As protein: CASSLRAGGIYEQYF.

This clonotype appeared a few times. Possible read error: a much larger clone is one base away. This is likely a read error, given that the CDR3 carries no conserved phenylalanine or tryptophan at its end. The chain employs TRBV11-1 and TRBJ1-1; D might be TRBD1 (6 bases). V lost 0 bases and J 2 bases, leaving 13 bases between the germline ends. CDR3 length: 16 residues. CDR1 and CDR2 from the germline V gene are SGHAT and FQDESV (reference sequence). CDR3 DNA sequence: TGTGCCAGCAGCTTAGCGCCCAGGGGAGGAAACACTGAAGCTTTCTAT. This codes for CASSLAPRGGNTEAFY.

This clonotype was picked up a small number of times. The V and J genes are TRBV11-2 and TRBJ2-6; the D gene is possibly TRBD1 (6 bases). CDR3 length equals 17 residues. V gave up 1 base and J gave up 0 bases, with 10 bases separating them. Germline CDR1 reads SGHAT; CDR2 reads FQNNGV. The CDR3 here is CASSLGTGLSGANVLTF. In nucleotides, the CDR3 is TGTGCCAGCAGCTTAGGCACAGGGCTCTCTGGGGCCAACGTCCTGACTTTC.

This clonotype was observed many times. V usage is TRBV16 and J usage is TRBJ1-2; D is uncertain. The CDR3 has 12 amino acids. CDR1 and CDR2 (germline): KGHSY, FQNENV. The V and J ends lost 2 bases and 8 bases respectively, with 9 bases between them. This CDR3 reads CASSQAYGGYTF. The CDR3 region has the DNA TGTGCCAGCAGCCAAGCTTACGGGGGCTACACCTTC. Drawing the rest from reference TRBV16 and TRBJ1-2, the complete variable domain is GEEVAQTPKHLVRGEGQKAKLYCAPIKGHSYVFWYQQVLKNEFKFLISFQNENVFDETGMPKERFSAKCLPNSPCSLEIQATKLEDSAVYFCASSQAYGGYTFGSGTRLTVV.

Turning to this clonotype: The junction differs from germline at one of its ends, possibly a read error. The genes are TRBV7-9 and TRBJ2-2; D remains unclear. CDR3 length: 13 amino acids. The germline V gene has CDR1 SEHNR and CDR2 FQNEAQ (reference sequence). CDR3 DNA sequence: TGTGCCGGCAGCCCCGCCAGCACTGGGGAGCTGTTTTTT. It yields the protein CAGSPASTGELFF.

There are many counts of this clonotype. The rearrangement uses TRBV18 and TRBJ2-7; 8 bases are a match to TRBD2. This CDR3 spans 16 amino acids. The junction had 10 bases not matched to a gene; V was cut back by 0 bases and J by 6 bases. Germline CDR1 reads KGHSH; CDR2 reads LQKENI. The DNA for the CDR3 is TGTGCCAGCTCACCACCTACCCCGGGGGGGCCCGGCGAGCAGTACTTC. Its protein product is CASSPPTPGGPGEQYF. The variable domain in full, with the rest retrieved from reference TRBV18 and TRBJ2-7, is NAGVMQNPRHLVRRRGQEARLRCSPMKGHSHVYWYRQLPEEGLKFMVYLQKENIIDESGMPKERFSAEFPKEGPSILRIQQVVRGDSAAYFCASSPPTPGGPGEQYFGPGTRLTVT.